This entry concerns a single T cell receptor (beta chain). The sample originates from a study of blood T cell repertoires in COVID-19. CDR3 size: 14 residues. V lost 3 bases and J lost 5, with 14 bases in between. CDR1 is SEHNR and CDR2 is FQNEAQ in the germline V gene (reference sequence). The repertoire was sequenced with immunoSEQ multiplex PCR; TCRdb's copy has only in-frame clones and lacks some. The table includes about 430,000 clones, approximately 88% detected once. Ages ranged from about 18 to 89 years, with residence in under 25 US areas. The chain links TRBV7-9 to TRBJ2-7; D perhaps matches TRBD2 (6 bases). The source is a woman in her twenties or thirties with acute COVID-19. The sequenced material came from PBMCs or T cells enriched from blood (not recorded which). CDR3 in DNA: TGTGCCAGCAGCTTTTCGGGGGACGCCGACGAGCAGTACTTC. It translates to CASSFSGDADEQYF.